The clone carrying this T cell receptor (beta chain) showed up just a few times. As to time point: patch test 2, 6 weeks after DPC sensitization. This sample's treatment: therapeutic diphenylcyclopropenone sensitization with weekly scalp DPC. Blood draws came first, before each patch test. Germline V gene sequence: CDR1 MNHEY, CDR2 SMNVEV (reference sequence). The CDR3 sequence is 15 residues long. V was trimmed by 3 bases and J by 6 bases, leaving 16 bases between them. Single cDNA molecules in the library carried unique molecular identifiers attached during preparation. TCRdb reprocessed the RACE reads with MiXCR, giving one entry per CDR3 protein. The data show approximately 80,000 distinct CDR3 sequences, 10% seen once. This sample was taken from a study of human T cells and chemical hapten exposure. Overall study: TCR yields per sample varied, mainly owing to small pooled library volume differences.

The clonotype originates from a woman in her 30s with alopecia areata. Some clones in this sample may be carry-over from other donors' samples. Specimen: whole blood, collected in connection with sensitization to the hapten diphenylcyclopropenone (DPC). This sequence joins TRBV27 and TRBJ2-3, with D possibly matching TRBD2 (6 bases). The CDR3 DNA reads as TGTGCCAGCAGTTTGACGGGAGTACCCCCCGATACGCAGTATTTT. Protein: CASSLTGVPPDTQYF.